This TCR beta chain originates from a study of T cell responses to AZD1222 COVID-19 vaccine. Study information: Second doses at about 4 or about 12 weeks were pooled.

Measured with immunoSEQ multiplex PCR; TCRdb has only the in-frame clones, and not every one. This table holds about 130,000 clones, 88% found once. This clone was picked up a small number of times. Between the trimmed V and J ends, which lost 0 bases and 1 base, there was a span of 9 bases. The CDR3 consists of 15 residues. Germline V gene data show CDR1 as MGHRA and CDR2 as YSYEKL. The sequencing here drew on peripheral blood, taken on day 0 of AZD1222 vaccination. The clonotype comes from an adult in good health. The gene calls are TRBV4-1 and TRBJ1-2; D gene uncertain. For the CDR3, the DNA is TGCGCCAGCAGCCAAGAACGTCAGAATAACTATGGCTACACCTTC. Translating it yields CASSQERQNNYGYTF.